The clone carrying this T cell receptor beta chain was counted once. Antigen unknown. The donors were part of the validation cohort of 120 or so subjects. That cohort was separate from the first cohort, which comprised 700 or so subjects. There are 14 residues in the CDR3. In germline, CDR1 is MNHEY, CDR2 SMNVEV (reference sequence). The germline V and J ends were trimmed by 3 bases and 5 bases, with 14 bases remaining between them. This entry belongs to a study of cytomegalovirus exposure and HLA in healthy donors. Study findings and constraints: Cytomegalovirus association was listed for under 200 TCR beta chains. For most TCR sequences rarity was the rule, although some public TCRs occurred in many donors.

The method was immunoSEQ multiplex PCR; TCRdb's version includes in-frame clones alone and lacks a portion of them. The table shows 150,000 to 200,000 clones, with roughly 86% occurring only once. This clonotype originated in a man aged 18 to 29 in good health and CMV-seropositive. The V and J genes are TRBV27 and TRBJ2-7; possible D gene TRBD1, 5 bases. Sequencing was performed on PBMCs. The CDR3 DNA follows: TGTGCCAGCAGTTTGGGTAGGGGCCCCCACGAGCAGTACTTC. Amino acids: CASSLGRGPHEQYF.